One sample yielded the 30 T cell receptor beta chains listed below, sequenced in a study of B cell selection in AIRE deficiency. Data came from immunoSEQ multiplex PCR; TCRdb stores just in-frame clones and leaves some out. The sample lists approximately 25,000 clones; around 95% were seen once. Conventional CD4 T cells were sorted as CD4+CD127+ cells. Sequenced: CD4+CD127+ conventional T cells sorted from PBMCs. The receptors derive from a human donor in good health.

This chain joins TRBV6-1 and TRBJ1-4; no clear D gene. This CDR3 spans 11 amino acids. The V gene lost 8 bases and the J gene lost 6 bases, with 7 bases spanning the gap. Per germline, CDR1 MNHNS and CDR2 SASEGT. In DNA form, the CDR3 reads TGTGCCAGCGGGGAGGATGAAAAACTGTTTTTT. Encoded protein: CASGEDEKLFF.

The chain combines TRBV18 with TRBJ1-1; D possibly corresponds to TRBD1 (6 bases). The CDR3 extends over 13 amino acids. V shed 3 bases and J shed 1 base, with 6 bases lying between them. Germline lookup yields CDR1 KGHSH and CDR2 LQKENI. The CDR3 here is CASSPGQNTEAFF. The CDR3 nucleotides read TGTGCCAGCTCACCGGGACAGAACACTGAAGCTTTCTTT. Together with reference TRBV18 and TRBJ1-1, the CDR3 gives the full variable domain: NAGVMQNPRHLVRRRGQEARLRCSPMKGHSHVYWYRQLPEEGLKFMVYLQKENIIDESGMPKERFSAEFPKEGPSILRIQQVVRGDSAAYFCASSPGQNTEAFFGQGTRLTVV.

This CDR3 reads CASRSDEKLFF. The CDR3 nucleotides are TGTGCCAGCAGGAGCGACGAAAAACTGTTTTTT. The gene calls are TRBV6-5 and TRBJ1-4, with D unclear. Per germline, CDR1 MNHEY and CDR2 SVGAGI. The V end lost 6 bases, the J end lost 8 bases, and 7 bases lay between the germline ends. The CDR3 runs to 11 residues.

The sample holds one count of this clone. The CDR3 nucleotides are TGTGCCAGCAGCTTAGTCGCGGGGGTGGGGAGCGAAAAACTGTTTTTT. It specifies CASSLVAGVGSEKLFF. The chain uses TRBV11-2 and TRBJ1-4; the D gene is possibly TRBD1 (5 bases). The germline gives CDR1 SGHAT, CDR2 FQNNGV. Trimming removed 1 base at V and 8 bases at J, with 17 bases between. The CDR3 consists of 16 residues.

The chain uses TRBV7-9 and TRBJ2-7; D ambiguous. Deletions cut 0 bases from V and 7 bases from J, with 16 bases between. This CDR3 is 15 amino acids long. CDR1 and CDR2 (germline): SEHNR, FQNEAQ (reference sequence). The CDR3 nucleotides read TGTGCCAGCAGCTTAGCGGGCTGGGCCGTAGGTGAGCAGTACTTC. Its translation: CASSLAGWAVGEQYF.

The chain is built from TRBV25-1 and TRBJ2-3, with D maybe TRBD2 (7 bases). V shed 1 base and J shed 6 bases, with 17 bases lying between them. The CDR3 sequence is 16 residues long. Germline CDR1 MGHDK, CDR2 SYGVNS. The DNA for the CDR3 is TGTGCCAGCAGTGAATGGGGCGGGGGCGGTGCGGATACGCAGTATTTT. It translates to CASSEWGGGGADTQYF.

The rearrangement links TRBV5-3 to TRBJ1-5; no definite D call. TRBV5-3 counts as an open reading frame of uncertain function. The CDR3 totals 18 residues. Trimming cost V 4 bases and J 6 bases, with 26 bases left between them. CDR3 sequence (DNA): TGTGCCAGAAGCCCCAAGGTATGTGTACACCCCGAGGGTCAGCCCCAGCATTTT. Its protein product is CARSPKVCVHPEGQPQHF.

The CDR3 is CASIIRGLGTKAFF. CDR3 DNA: TGTGCCAGCATCATCAGGGGGCTCGGGACTAAAGCTTTCTTT. The chain employs TRBV6-5 and TRBJ1-1; the match to TRBD1 covers 8 bases. Unmatched junction bases numbered 13, after V lost 7 bases and J lost 9 bases. CDR1 is MNHEY, CDR2 SVGAGI, per germline. This CDR3 is 14 amino acids long.

The V and J genes are TRBV7-9 and TRBJ2-5, with 9 bases identical to TRBD1. The CDR3 runs to 15 residues. V shed 4 bases and J 7 bases; nucleotides not matched to a gene: 10. Germline CDR1 SEHNR, CDR2 FQNEAQ (reference sequence). The DNA of the CDR3 is TGTGCCAGCAGCTCACGGGACAGGGACTATGGGACCCAGTACTTC. Translated, it gives CASSSRDRDYGTQYF.

The chain links TRBV7-9 to TRBJ2-3; possible D gene TRBD1, 6 bases. Between the trimmed V and J ends, which lost 1 base and 2 bases, there was a span of 13 bases. The germline CDR1 and CDR2 sequences are SEHNR and FQNEAQ (reference sequence). The CDR3 covers 16 residues. CDR3 loop: CASSLGGPLPTDTQYF. The CDR3 bases are TGTGCCAGCAGCTTAGGGGGGCCCCTCCCCACAGATACGCAGTATTTT.

Written as DNA, the CDR3 is TGTGCCAGCAGCTGGGGTAGCGGACAGAGCACAGATACGCAGTATTTT. This gives the protein CASSWGSGQSTDTQYF. The chain employs TRBV5-4 and TRBJ2-3; D is possibly TRBD1 or TRBD2 (6 bases each). With 3 bases removed from V and 0 bases from J, the gap between germline ends came to 14 bases. This CDR3 is 16 amino acids long. From germline, CDR1 is SGHNT and CDR2 YYREEE (reference sequence).

The J gene is TRBJ2-7, the V gene TRBV10-3; 7 nucleotides agree with TRBD1. J lost 6 bases, V lost 6 bases, and 5 bases had no gene match. Germline V gene lookup returns CDR1 ENHRY and CDR2 SYGVKD. The CDR3 extends over 12 amino acids. CDR3 protein: CAIRETGSEQYF. CDR3 coding DNA: TGTGCCATCAGGGAGACAGGGAGCGAGCAGTACTTC.

The chain links TRBV19 to TRBJ2-2, with a tentative D call TRBD1 (6 bases). Trimming took off 10 bases at V and 1 base at J, with 13 bases between the two ends. The germline gives CDR1 LNHDA, CDR2 SQIVND (reference sequence). There are 14 residues in the CDR3. The CDR3 protein is CATKVGQNTGELFF. As DNA, the CDR3 is TGTGCCACCAAGGTGGGACAGAACACCGGGGAGCTGTTTTTT.

The CDR3 is CASSFSLAVNTGELFF. CDR3 sequence (DNA): TGCGCCAGCAGCTTTAGTCTAGCGGTGAACACCGGGGAGCTGTTTTTT. V and J are TRBV5-1 and TRBJ2-2; 7 bases fit TRBD2. The CDR3 totals 16 residues. V trimming: 2 bases; J trimming: 1 base; junction bases outside the gene matches: 5. CDR1 is SGHRS, CDR2 YFSETQ, per germline.

The CDR3 DNA reads as TGTGCCAGCAGCTCCTACGGACTAGCGGGAGCCCCCGGGGAGCTGTTTTTT. Encoded protein: CASSSYGLAGAPGELFF. The genes are TRBV11-1 and TRBJ2-2, with 13 nucleotides matching TRBD2. This CDR3 is 17 amino acids long. The ends lost 4 bases at V and 6 bases at J; junction bases unmatched: 8. Looked up from germline, CDR1 is SGHAT and CDR2 is FQDESV (reference sequence).

The V gene is TRBV2, the J gene TRBJ1-6; D is unresolved. CDR1 SNHLY and CDR2 FYNNEI come from the germline V gene. V was pared by 6 bases and J by 6 bases, with 12 bases between. The CDR3 loop spans 14 amino acids. CDR3: CASRVFKVNSPLHF. The CDR3 DNA follows: TGTGCCAGCAGAGTCTTTAAGGTTAATTCACCCCTCCACTTT. Variable domain in full (rest from reference TRBV2 and TRBJ1-6): EPEVTQTPSHQVTQMGQEVILRCVPISNHLYFYWYRQILGQKVEFLVSFYNNEISEKSEIFDDQFSVERPDGSNFTLKIRSTKLEDSAMYFCASRVFKVNSPLHFGNGTRLTVT.

In DNA, the CDR3 is TGTGCCAGCAGTTTAAGGCAAGGATCACGGAACTATGGCTACACCTTC. Translation gives CASSLRQGSRNYGYTF. The J gene is TRBJ1-2, the V gene TRBV27; D ambiguous. The length of the CDR3 is 16 residues. With 2 bases removed from V and 2 bases from J, the gap between germline ends came to 15 bases. Per germline, CDR1 MNHEY and CDR2 SMNVEV (reference sequence).

The V gene is TRBV27, the J gene TRBJ1-3; tentatively, D is TRBD1 (5 bases). CDR1 and CDR2 (germline): MNHEY, SMNVEV (reference sequence). The CDR3 spans 15 residues. V was pared by 6 bases and J by 4 bases, with 16 bases between. CDR3 bases: TGTGCCAGCAGCTGGAGAGGGGAAATCGGAAACACCATATATTTT. Protein sequence: CASSWRGEIGNTIYF.

This clone was seen just once. The chain combines TRBV5-1 with TRBJ2-1; TRBD2 matches at 12 bases. The CDR3 extends over 16 amino acids. CDR1 and CDR2 from the germline V gene are SGHRS and YFSETQ. V trimming: 0 bases; J trimming: 4 bases; junction bases outside the gene matches: 2. This chain's CDR3 is CASSLETSGGYNEQFF. In DNA form, the CDR3 reads TGCGCCAGCAGCTTGGAGACTAGCGGGGGTTACAATGAGCAGTTCTTC.

This chain joins TRBV2 and TRBJ1-1, with 8 bases lining up with TRBD1. Germline lookup yields CDR1 SNHLY and CDR2 FYNNEI. The trim removed 8 bases at V and 1 base at J, leaving 6 bases unmatched. The CDR3 runs to 14 residues. DNA of the CDR3: TGTGCCAGCTTCAGGGGGCTCGGGAACACTGAAGCTTTCTTT. Its translation: CASFRGLGNTEAFF.

The chain is built from TRBV10-2 and TRBJ2-7; 11 bases match TRBD2. J was trimmed by 2 bases and V by 6 bases; bases with no gene match: 15. CDR1 is WSHSY and CDR2 is SAAADI in the germline V gene. This CDR3 contains 18 residues. CDR3 in DNA: TGCGCCAGCAGAGCCTTAGCGGGGGGGCTTACGGGCGCCTACGAGCAGTACTTC. It codes for CASRALAGGLTGAYEQYF.

This chain connects TRBV5-1 to TRBJ2-1; no clear D gene. This CDR3 has 12 amino acids. The germline CDR1 and CDR2 sequences are SGHRS and YFSETQ. Trimming stripped 3 bases from V and 12 bases from J, with 13 bases between. The DNA for the CDR3 is TGCGCCAGCAGCTCACTCACCTACGGGCAGTTCTTC. This sequence encodes CASSSLTYGQFF.

V and J are TRBV7-2 and TRBJ1-2; D is possibly TRBD1 (5 bases). The germline gives CDR1 SGHTA, CDR2 FQGNSA. The ends were cut back, 5 bases at V and 3 bases at J, with 16 bases in the middle. The CDR3 sequence is 15 residues long. The CDR3 nucleotides are TGTGCCAGCAGCCTAATGGGTGAAGGGGACTATGGCTACACCTTC. This sequence encodes CASSLMGEGDYGYTF.

This chain joins TRBV5-1 and TRBJ2-7; D remains ambiguous. CDR1 is SGHRS, CDR2 YFSETQ, per germline. Between the trimmed V and J ends, which lost 0 bases and 3 bases, there was a span of 7 bases. The CDR3 contains 13 residues. CDR3: CASSLGEVYEQYF. In DNA form, the CDR3 reads TGCGCCAGCAGCTTGGGCGAAGTCTACGAGCAGTACTTC.

This chain uses TRBV5-8 with TRBJ1-2; 10 bases are a match to TRBD1. After removal of 5 bases from V and 2 bases from J, the junction contained 3 bases not matched to a gene. The CDR3 is 14 residues long. The germline V gene has CDR1 SGHTS and CDR2 YDEGEE. CDR3 nucleotide sequence: TGTGCCAGCAGATCGGGACAGGGGAACTATGGCTACACCTTC. It translates to CASRSGQGNYGYTF.

This clone was found once. The chain employs TRBV9 and TRBJ2-3; 8 bases agree with TRBD2. Trimming cost V 0 bases and J 0 bases; bases outside gene matches: 6. The CDR3 loop spans 17 amino acids. Germline V gene sequence: CDR1 SGDLS, CDR2 YYNGEE. The CDR3 region has the DNA TGTGCCAGCAGCGTAGGGTACGGGGGGGCTAGCACAGATACGCAGTATTTT. Protein: CASSVGYGGASTDTQYF. Supplemented by reference TRBV9 and TRBJ2-3, the full variable domain reads DSGVTQTPKHLITATGQRVTLRCSPRSGDLSVYWYQQSLDQGLQFLIQYYNGEERAKGNILERFSAQQFPDLHSELNLSSLELGDSALYFCASSVGYGGASTDTQYFGPGTRLTVL.

This clone showed up just a few times. The rearrangement uses TRBV6-5 and TRBJ1-1, with 8 bases fitting TRBD1. Germline loops: CDR1 MNHEY, CDR2 SVGAGI. Trimming cost V 7 bases and J 1 base; bases outside gene matches: 8. CDR3 length: 15 residues. CDR3 in amino acids: CASTPDRVANTEAFF. The DNA for the CDR3 is TGTGCCAGCACCCCGGACAGGGTAGCGAACACTGAAGCTTTCTTT.

The V call is TRBV5-1, the J call TRBJ1-1; 10 bases are shared with TRBD1. The CDR3 sequence is 15 residues long. The V segment lost 4 bases and the J segment 4 bases; nucleotides outside the gene matches: 7. Germline V gene data show CDR1 as SGHRS and CDR2 as YFSETQ. The CDR3 DNA reads TGCGCCAGCAGCCCGGCACGGACAGGGGGCACTGAAGCTTTCTTT. It encodes CASSPARTGGTEAFF.

The gene calls are TRBV11-2 and TRBJ2-6; D is uncertain. Germline CDR1 reads SGHAT; CDR2 reads FQNNGV. Trimming pared 5 bases from V and 9 bases from J, leaving 26 bases between. The CDR3 sequence is 18 residues long. For the CDR3, the DNA is TGTGCCAGCAGCCCAATTGAAACAGCAACAAAGTCGGGCAACGTCCTGACTTTC. Translation: CASSPIETATKSGNVLTF.

The rearrangement uses TRBV28 and TRBJ2-1; tentatively, D is TRBD2 (5 bases). CDR1 is MDHEN and CDR2 is SYDVKM in the germline V gene. The CDR3 sequence is 14 residues long. Trimming took off 5 bases at V and 7 bases at J, with 15 bases between the two ends. CDR3 residues: CASSRGPSANEQFF. The CDR3 DNA reads TGTGCCAGCAGTCGCGGGCCGTCTGCGAATGAGCAGTTCTTC.